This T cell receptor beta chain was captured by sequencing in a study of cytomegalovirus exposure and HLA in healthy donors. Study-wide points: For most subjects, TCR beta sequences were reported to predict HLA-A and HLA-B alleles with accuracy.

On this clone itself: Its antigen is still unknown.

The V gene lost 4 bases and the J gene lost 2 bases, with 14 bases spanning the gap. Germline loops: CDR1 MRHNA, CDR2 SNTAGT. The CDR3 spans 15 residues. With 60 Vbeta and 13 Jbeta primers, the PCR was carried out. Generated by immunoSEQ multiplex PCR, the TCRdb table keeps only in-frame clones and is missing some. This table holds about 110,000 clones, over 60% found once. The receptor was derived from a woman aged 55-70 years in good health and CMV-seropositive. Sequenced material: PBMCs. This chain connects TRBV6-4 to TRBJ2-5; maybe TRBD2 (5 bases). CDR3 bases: TGTGCCAGCAGTGTCTCCTGGGGAGCTCAAGAGACCCAGTACTTC. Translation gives CASSVSWGAQETQYF.